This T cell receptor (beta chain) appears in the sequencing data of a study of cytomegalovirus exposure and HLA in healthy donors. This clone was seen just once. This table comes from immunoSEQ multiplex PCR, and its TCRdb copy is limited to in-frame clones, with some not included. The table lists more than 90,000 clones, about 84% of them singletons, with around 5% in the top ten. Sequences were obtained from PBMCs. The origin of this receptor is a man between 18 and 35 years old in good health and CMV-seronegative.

In DNA form, the CDR3 reads TGTGCCAGCAGCTTGGATTACAGGGGCACTGAAGCTTTCTTT. Its protein is CASSLDYRGTEAFF. The rearrangement joins TRBV5-6 to TRBJ1-1; 7 bases align to TRBD1. This CDR3 spans 14 amino acids. V dropped 0 bases and J dropped 4; count of bases not matched to a gene: 3. Germline assignment: CDR1 SGHDT and CDR2 YYEEEE.